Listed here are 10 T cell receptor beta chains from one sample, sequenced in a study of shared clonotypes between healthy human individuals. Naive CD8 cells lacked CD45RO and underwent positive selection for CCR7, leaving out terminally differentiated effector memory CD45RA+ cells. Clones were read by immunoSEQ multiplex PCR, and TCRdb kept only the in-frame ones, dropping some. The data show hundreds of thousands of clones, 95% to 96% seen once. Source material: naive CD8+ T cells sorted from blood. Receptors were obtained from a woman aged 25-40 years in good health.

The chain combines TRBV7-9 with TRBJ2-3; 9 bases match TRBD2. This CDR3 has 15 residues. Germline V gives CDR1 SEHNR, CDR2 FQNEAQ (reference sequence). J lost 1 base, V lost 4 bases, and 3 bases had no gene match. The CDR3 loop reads CASSSGTSRTDTQYF. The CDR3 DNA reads TGTGCCAGCAGCTCGGGGACTAGCCGCACAGATACGCAGTATTTT.

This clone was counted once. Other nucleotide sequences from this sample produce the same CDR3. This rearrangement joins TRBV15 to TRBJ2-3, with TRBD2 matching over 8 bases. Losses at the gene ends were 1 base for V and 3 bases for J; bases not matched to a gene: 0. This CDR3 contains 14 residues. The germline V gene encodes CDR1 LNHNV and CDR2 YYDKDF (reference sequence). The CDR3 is CATSRAGGTDTQYF. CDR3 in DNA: TGTGCCACCAGCAGAGCGGGAGGGACAGATACGCAGTATTTT.

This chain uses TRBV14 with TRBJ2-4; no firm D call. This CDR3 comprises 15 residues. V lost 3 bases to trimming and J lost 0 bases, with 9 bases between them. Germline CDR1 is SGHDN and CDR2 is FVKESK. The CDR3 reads CASSHKTGAKNIQYF. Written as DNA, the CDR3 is TGTGCCAGCAGCCACAAGACGGGAGCCAAAAACATTCAGTACTTC.

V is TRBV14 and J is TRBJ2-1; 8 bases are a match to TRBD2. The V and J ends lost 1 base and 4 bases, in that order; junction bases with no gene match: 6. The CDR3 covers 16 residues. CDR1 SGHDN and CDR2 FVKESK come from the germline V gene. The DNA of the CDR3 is TGTGCCAGCAGCCAAGGGTCCTCTAGCGGGTACAATGAGCAGTTCTTC. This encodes CASSQGSSSGYNEQFF.

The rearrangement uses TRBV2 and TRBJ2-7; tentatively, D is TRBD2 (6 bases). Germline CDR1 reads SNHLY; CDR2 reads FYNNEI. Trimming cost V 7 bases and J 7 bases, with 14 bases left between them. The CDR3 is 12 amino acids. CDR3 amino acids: CASKGRSGEQYF. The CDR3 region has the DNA TGTGCCAGCAAGGGGAGGAGTGGGGAGCAGTACTTC.

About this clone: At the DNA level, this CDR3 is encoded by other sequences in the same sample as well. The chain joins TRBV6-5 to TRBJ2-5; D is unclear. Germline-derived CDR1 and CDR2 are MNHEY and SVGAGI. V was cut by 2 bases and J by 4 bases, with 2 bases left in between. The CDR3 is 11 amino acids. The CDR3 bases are TGTGCCAGCAGTTACGCAGAGACCCAGTACTTC. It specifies CASSYAETQYF.

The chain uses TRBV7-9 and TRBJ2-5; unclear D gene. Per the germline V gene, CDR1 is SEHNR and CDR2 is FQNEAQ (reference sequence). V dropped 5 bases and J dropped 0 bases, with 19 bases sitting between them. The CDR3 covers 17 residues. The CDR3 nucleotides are TGTGCCAGCAGCCCTCCCCGTTGGGGTGGGGACCAAGAGACCCAGTACTTC. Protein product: CASSPPRWGGDQETQYF.

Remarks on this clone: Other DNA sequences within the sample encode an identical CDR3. CDR3 DNA: TGTGCCAGCAGTTACTCGGAGGGGGGACAGCCCCAGCATTTT. This gives the protein CASSYSEGGQPQHF. V is TRBV6-6 and J is TRBJ1-5; weak D call: TRBD1 (6 bases). The CDR3 is made up of 14 amino acids. The V and J ends lost 0 bases and 7 bases respectively, with 10 bases between them. Germline CDR1 and CDR2: MNHNY and SVGAGI (reference sequence).

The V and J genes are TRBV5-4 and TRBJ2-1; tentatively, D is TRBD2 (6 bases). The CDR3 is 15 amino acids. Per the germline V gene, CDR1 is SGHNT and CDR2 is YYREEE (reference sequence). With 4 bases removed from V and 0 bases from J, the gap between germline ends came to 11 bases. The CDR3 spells CASSAGRSSYNEQFF. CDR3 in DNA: TGTGCCAGCAGCGCGGGGAGGAGCTCCTACAATGAGCAGTTCTTC.

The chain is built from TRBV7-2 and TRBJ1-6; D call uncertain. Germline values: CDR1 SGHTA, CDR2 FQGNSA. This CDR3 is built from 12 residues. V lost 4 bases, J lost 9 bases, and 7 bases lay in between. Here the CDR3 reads CASSSLASPLHF. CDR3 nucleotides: TGTGCCAGCAGCTCTTTGGCTTCACCCCTCCACTTT.